The entry below describes one T cell receptor (beta chain). Germline V gene data show CDR1 as SGHTA and CDR2 as FQGNSA. There are 12 residues in the CDR3. Trimming pared 10 bases from V and 9 bases from J, leaving 13 bases between. TCRdb's copy holds only in-frame clones and misses some; the assay was immunoSEQ multiplex PCR. The sample lists over 100,000 clones, more than 90% occurring once. The data stem from a study of T cell responses to AZD1222 COVID-19 vaccine. The V and J genes are TRBV7-2 and TRBJ1-6; perhaps TRBD1 as D (6 bases). This specimen was peripheral blood, taken on day 0 of AZD1222 vaccination. This receptor was taken from an adult in good health. The chain's CDR3 is CATTGISSPLHF. The CDR3 coding sequence is TGTGCCACCACAGGGATCTCTTCACCCCTCCACTTT.